This T cell receptor beta chain derives from a study of T cells expressing NK-cell markers. The length of the CDR3 is 15 residues. CDR1 is DFQATT and CDR2 is SNEGSKA in the germline V gene (reference sequence). TCR beta cDNA was generated via 5'RACE template switching incorporating UMIs. After re-calling the 5' RACE reads, TCRdb lists one entry per CDR3 protein, DNA absent. This listing includes about 390,000 distinct CDR3 sequences. This chain links TRBV20-1 with TRBJ2-5; with no DNA, the TCRdb D assignment of TRBD1 cannot be verified. Sequencing input: blood T cells: a sorted CD56 or NKG2C T cell subset, CD4+ or CD8+ T cells, or bulk PBMC T cells (not recorded which). This receptor was taken from a woman aged 45-65 years in good health. CDR3: CSASPFRGGVETQYF.